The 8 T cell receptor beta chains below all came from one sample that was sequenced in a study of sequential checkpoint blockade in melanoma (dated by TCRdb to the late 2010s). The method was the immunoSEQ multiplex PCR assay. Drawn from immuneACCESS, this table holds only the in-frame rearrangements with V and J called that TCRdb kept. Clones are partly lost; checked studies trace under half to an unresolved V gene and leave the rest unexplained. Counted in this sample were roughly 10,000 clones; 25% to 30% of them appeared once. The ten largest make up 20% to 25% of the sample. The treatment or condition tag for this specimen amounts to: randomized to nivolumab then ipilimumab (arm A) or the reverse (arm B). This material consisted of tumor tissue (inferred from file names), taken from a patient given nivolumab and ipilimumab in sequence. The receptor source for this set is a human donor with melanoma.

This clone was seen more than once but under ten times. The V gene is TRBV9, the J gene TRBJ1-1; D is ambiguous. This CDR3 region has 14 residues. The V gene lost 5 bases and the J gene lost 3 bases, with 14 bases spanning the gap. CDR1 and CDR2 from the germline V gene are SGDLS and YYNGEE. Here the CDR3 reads CASSLELTDTEAFF. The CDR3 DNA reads TGTGCCAGCAGTCTGGAACTAACCGACACTGAAGCTTTCTTT.

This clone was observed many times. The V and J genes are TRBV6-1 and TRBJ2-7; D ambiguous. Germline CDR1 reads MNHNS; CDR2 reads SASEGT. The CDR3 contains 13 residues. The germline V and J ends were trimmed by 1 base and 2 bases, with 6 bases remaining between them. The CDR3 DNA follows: TGTGCCAGCAGTGAAGTTTGGGCCTACGAGCAGTACGTC. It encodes CASSEVWAYEQYV.

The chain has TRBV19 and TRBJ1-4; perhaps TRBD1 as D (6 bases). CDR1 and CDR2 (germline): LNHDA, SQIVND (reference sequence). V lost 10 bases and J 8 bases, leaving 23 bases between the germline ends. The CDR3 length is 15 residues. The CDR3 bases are TGTGCCACCTCGGAGGGGGTAGATGAAGGCGAAAAACTGTTTTTT. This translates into CATSEGVDEGEKLFF.

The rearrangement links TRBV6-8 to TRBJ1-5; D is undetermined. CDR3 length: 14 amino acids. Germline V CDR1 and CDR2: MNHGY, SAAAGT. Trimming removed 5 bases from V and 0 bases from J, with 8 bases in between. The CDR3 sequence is CASSRDHSNQPQHF. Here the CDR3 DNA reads TGTGCCAGCAGTAGAGATCATAGCAATCAGCCCCAGCATTTT.

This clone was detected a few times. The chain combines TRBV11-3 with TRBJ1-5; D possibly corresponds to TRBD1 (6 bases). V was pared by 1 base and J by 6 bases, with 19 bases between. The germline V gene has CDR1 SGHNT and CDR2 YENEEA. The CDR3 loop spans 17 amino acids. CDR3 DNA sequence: TGTGCCAGCAGCTTAGGAACAGGGCTGGGGTCAAGTCAGCCCCAGCATTTT. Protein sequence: CASSLGTGLGSSQPQHF.

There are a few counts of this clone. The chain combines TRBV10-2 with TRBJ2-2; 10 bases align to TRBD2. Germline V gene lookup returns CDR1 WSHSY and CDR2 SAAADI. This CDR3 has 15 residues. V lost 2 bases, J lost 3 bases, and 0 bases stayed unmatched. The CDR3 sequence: CASSETSGDTGELFF. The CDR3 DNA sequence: TGCGCCAGCAGTGAGACTAGCGGGGACACCGGGGAGCTGTTTTTT.

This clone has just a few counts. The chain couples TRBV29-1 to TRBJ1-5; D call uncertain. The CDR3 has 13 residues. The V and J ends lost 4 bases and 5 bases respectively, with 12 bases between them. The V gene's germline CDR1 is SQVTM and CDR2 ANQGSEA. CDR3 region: CSVGLASDQPQHF. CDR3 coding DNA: TGCAGCGTTGGGTTGGCGTCGGATCAGCCCCAGCATTTT. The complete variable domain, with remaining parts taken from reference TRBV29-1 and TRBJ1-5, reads SAVISQKPSRDICQRGTSLTIQCQVDSQVTMMFWYRQQPGQSLTLIATANQGSEATYESGFVIDKFPISRPNLTFSTLTVSNMSPEDSSIYLCSVGLASDQPQHFGDGTRLSIL.

CDR3 nucleotide sequence: TGTGCCAGCAGCCTACAGGGGGCTGCTGGAAACACCATATATTTT. Its protein is CASSLQGAAGNTIYF. This rearrangement joins TRBV6-8 to TRBJ1-3; 9 positions match TRBD1. J lost 2 bases, V lost 6 bases, and 5 bases had no gene match. This CDR3 has 15 amino acids. From germline, CDR1 is MNHGY and CDR2 SAAAGT.